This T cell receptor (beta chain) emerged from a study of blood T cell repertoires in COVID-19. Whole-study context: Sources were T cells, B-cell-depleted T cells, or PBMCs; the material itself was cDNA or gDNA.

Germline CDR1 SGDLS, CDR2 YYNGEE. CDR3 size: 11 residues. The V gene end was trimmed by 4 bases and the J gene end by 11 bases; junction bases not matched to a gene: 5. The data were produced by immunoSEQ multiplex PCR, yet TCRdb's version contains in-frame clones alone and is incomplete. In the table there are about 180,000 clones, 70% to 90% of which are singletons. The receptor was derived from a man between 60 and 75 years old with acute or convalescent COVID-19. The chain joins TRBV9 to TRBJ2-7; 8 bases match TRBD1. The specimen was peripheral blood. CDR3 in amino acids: CASSSGQGKYF. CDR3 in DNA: TGTGCCAGCAGCTCCGGACAGGGAAAGTACTTC.